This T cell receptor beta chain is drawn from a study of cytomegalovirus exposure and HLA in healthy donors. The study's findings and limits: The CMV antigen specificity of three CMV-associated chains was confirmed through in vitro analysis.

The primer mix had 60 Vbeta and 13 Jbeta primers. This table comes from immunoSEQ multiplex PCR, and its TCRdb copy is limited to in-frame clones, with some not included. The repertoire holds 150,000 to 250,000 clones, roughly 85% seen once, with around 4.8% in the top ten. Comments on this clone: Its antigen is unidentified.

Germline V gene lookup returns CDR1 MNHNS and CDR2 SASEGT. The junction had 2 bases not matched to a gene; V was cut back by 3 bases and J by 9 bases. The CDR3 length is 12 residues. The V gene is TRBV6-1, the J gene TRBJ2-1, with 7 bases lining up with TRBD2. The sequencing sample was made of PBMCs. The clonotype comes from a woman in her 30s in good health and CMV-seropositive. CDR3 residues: CASSDWGGEQFF. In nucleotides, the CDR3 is TGTGCCAGCAGTGATTGGGGGGGTGAGCAGTTCTTC.